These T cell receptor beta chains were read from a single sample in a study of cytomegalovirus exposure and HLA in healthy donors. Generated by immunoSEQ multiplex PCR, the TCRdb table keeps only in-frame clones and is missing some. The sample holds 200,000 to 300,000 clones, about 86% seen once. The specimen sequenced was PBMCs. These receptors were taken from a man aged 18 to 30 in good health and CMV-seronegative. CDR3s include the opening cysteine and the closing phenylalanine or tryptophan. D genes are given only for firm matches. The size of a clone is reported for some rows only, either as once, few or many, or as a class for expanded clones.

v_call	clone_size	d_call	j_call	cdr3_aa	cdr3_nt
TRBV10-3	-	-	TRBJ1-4	CAISESGEKLFF	TGTGCCATCAGTGAGTCCGGGGAAAAACTGTTTTTT
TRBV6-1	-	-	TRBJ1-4	CASSEELTGSLNEKLFF	TGTGCCAGCAGTGAAGAACTTACGGGGAGCCTCAATGAAAAACTGTTTTTT
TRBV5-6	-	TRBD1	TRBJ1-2	CASSLQGAGGYTF	TGTGCCAGCAGCTTACAGGGGGCTGGGGGCTACACCTTC
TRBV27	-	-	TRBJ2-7	CASSLSRQRDYEQYF	TGTGCCAGCAGTTTATCGCGACAGAGAGACTACGAGCAGTACTTC
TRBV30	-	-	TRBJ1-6	CAWSATRPDSPLHF	TGTGCCTGGAGTGCGACCAGGCCGGATTCACCCCTCCACTTT
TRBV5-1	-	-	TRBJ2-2	CASSFSLANTGELFF	TGCGCCAGCAGCTTTAGTCTGGCGAACACCGGGGAGCTGTTTTTT
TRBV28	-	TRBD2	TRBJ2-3	CASSTVLAGGTDTQYF	TGTGCCAGCAGCACCGTCCTAGCGGGGGGCACAGATACGCAGTATTTT
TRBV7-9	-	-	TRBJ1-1	CASSFRGASGNTEAFF	TGTGCCAGCAGCTTCCGTGGGGCCTCCGGGAACACTGAAGCTTTCTTT
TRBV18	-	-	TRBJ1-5	CASSPSAPQTGFQPQHF	TGTGCCAGCTCACCATCCGCCCCCCAGACAGGCTTTCAGCCCCAGCATTTT
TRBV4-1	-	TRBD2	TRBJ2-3	CASSQEGRGALDTQYF	TGCGCCAGCAGCCAAGAGGGGCGGGGGGCCTTAGATACGCAGTATTTT
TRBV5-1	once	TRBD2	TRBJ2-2	CASSLVAGGRPGELFF	TGCGCCAGCAGCTTGGTTGCGGGGGGCCGTCCCGGGGAGCTGTTTTTT
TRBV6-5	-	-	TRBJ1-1	CASSYNGDTEAFF	TGTGCCAGCAGTTATAACGGGGACACTGAAGCTTTCTTT
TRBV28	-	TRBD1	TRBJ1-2	CASGDSRWTTRAF	TGTGCCAGTGGGGACAGTCGATGGACTACGAGGGCCTTC
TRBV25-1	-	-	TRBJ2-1	CASSVLTAYNEQFF	TGTGCCAGCAGTGTATTGACAGCCTACAATGAGCAGTTCTTC
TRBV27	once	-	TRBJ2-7	CASSSGESYEQYF	TGTGCCAGCAGTTCAGGGGAGTCCTACGAGCAGTACTTC
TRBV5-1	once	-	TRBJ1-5	CASARGDGGYQPQHF	TGCGCCAGCGCCCGGGGGGACGGTGGATATCAGCCCCAGCATTTT
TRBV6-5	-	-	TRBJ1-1	CASSYGGEDTEAFF	TGTGCCAGCAGTTACGGGGGCGAGGACACTGAAGCTTTCTTT
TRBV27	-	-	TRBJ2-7	CASSLAGQILLYEQYF	TGTGCCAGCAGTTTAGCCGGACAGATACTACTCTACGAGCAGTACTTC
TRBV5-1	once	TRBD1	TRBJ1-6	CASSAYVDRDGNSPLHF	TGCGCCAGCAGCGCTTACGTTGACAGGGATGGTAATTCACCCCTCCACTTT
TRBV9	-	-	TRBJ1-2	CASSGDYGYTF	TGTGCCAGCAGCGGTGACTACGGCTACACCTTC
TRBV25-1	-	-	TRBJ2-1	CASSSHNEQFF	TGTGCCAGCAGTAGCCACAATGAGCAGTTCTTC
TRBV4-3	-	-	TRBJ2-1	CASSPFGGGMNEQFF	TGCGCCAGCAGCCCCTTCGGAGGAGGGATGAATGAGCAGTTCTTC
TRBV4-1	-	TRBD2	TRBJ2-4	CASSQEGSGRAVRGNIQYF	TGCGCCAGCAGCCAAGAGGGTAGCGGGAGGGCCGTCCGGGGAAACATTCAGTACTTC
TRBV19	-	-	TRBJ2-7	CASSIDHRAGEQYF	TGTGCCAGTAGTATAGATCACAGGGCCGGGGAGCAGTACTTC